This TCR beta chain comes out of a study of cytomegalovirus exposure and HLA in healthy donors. Primers for the PCR totalled 60 Vbeta and 13 Jbeta. Here immunoSEQ multiplex PCR was the method, and the copy in TCRdb shows in-frame clones only, minus some. The table lists 130,000 or so clones, around 73% of them singletons, with roughly 1.5% in the top ten. This clone appeared a few times. V lost 4 bases and J 0 bases, leaving 16 bases between the germline ends. This CDR3 spans 16 amino acids. The V gene's germline CDR1 is LGHNA and CDR2 YSLEER. Source material: PBMCs. This sequence originates from a female donor in good health and CMV-seronegative. V is TRBV4-3 and J is TRBJ2-7, with D tentatively TRBD2 (6 bases). CDR3 DNA: TGCGCCAGCAGCCGAGGGGCGGGAACGAGCTCCTACGAGCAGTACTTC. Its protein is CASSRGAGTSSYEQYF.